This section outlines one TCR beta chain sequence together with its context. What it binds is unknown. The CDR3 is cut off 3 residues early in the read; its end comes from the germline J gene. The data belong to a study of T cells in women clearing cervical HPV infection. Study-wide results and limits: Associations may precede or follow infection; HPV-specific or memory T cells were not isolated.

TCRdb's table, derived via immunoSEQ multiplex PCR, lists solely in-frame clones and lacks some. Its table records some 24,000 clones. Trimming removed 5 bases at V and 3 bases at J, with 13 bases between. In germline, CDR1 is SEHNR, CDR2 FQNEAQ (reference sequence). The CDR3 is made up of 14 amino acids. The sample consisted of blood buffy coat. The genes are TRBV7-9 and TRBJ1-1; TRBD1 is a possible D gene (6 bases). The TCR comes from a woman aged 18 to 75 with a cervical HPV16 infection that either progressed to CIN3+ or cleared (not recorded which). This chain's CDR3 is CASSIRGRDTEAFF. The CDR3 bases that were read are TGTGCCAGCAGCATCAGGGGTCGAGACACTGAA.